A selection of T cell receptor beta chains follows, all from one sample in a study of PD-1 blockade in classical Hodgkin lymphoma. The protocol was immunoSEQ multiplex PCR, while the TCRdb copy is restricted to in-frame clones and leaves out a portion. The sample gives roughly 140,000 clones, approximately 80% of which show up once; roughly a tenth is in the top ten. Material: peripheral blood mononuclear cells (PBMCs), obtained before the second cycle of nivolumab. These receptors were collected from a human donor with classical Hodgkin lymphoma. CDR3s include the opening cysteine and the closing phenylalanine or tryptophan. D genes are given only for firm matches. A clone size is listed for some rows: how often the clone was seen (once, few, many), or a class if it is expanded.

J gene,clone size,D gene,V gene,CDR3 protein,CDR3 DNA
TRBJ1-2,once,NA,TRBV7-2,CASSFGLRWSGYTF,TGTGCCAGCAGCTTTGGGCTGCGGTGGAGTGGCTACACCTTC
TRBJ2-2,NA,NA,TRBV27,CASSPDGAGELFF,TGTGCCAGCAGTCCCGACGGGGCCGGGGAGCTGTTTTTT
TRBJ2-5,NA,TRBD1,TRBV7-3,CASSAYRGQGETQYF,TGTGCCAGCAGCGCGTACAGGGGGCAGGGAGAGACCCAGTACTTC
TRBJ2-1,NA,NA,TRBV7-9,CASSTSGTVGEEQFF,TGTGCCAGCAGTACATCCGGGACCGTCGGAGAGGAGCAGTTCTTC
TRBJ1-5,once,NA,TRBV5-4,CASSRRQNSNQPQHF,TGTGCCAGCAGCCGACGACAGAATAGCAATCAGCCCCAGCATTTT
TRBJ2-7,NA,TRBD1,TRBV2,CASSDGQGYEQYF,TGTGCCAGCAGTGATGGACAGGGCTACGAGCAGTACTTC
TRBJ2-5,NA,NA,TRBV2,CASSGTSSSQETQYF,TGTGCCAGCAGTGGAACTAGTAGTTCCCAAGAGACCCAGTACTTC
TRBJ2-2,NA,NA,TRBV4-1,CASSPGLDTGELFF,TGCGCCAGCAGCCCCGGACTGGACACCGGGGAGCTGTTTTTT
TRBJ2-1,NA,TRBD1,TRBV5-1,CASSLGTGSLNEQFF,TGCGCCAGCAGCTTGGGGACAGGGTCCCTCAATGAGCAGTTCTTC
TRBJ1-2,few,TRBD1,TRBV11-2,CASSPTFDRDFNYGYTF,TGTGCCAGCAGCCCCACATTCGACAGGGACTTCAACTATGGCTACACCTTC